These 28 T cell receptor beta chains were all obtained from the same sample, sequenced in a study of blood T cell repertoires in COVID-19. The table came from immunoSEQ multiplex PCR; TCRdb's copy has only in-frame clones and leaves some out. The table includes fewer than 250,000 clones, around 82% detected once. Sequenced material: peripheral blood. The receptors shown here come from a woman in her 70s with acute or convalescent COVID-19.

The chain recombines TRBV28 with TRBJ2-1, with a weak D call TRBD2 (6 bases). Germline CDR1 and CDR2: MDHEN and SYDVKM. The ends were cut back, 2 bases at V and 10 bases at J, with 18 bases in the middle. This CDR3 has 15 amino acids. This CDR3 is CASSLPGLGKIEQFF. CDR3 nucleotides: TGTGCCAGCAGTTTACCGGGACTCGGAAAGATCGAGCAGTTCTTC. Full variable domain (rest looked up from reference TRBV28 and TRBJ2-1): DVKVTQSSRYLVKRTGEKVFLECVQDMDHENMFWYRQDPGLGLRLIYFSYDVKMKEKGDIPEGYSVSREKKERFSLILESASTNQTSMYLCASSLPGLGKIEQFFGPGTRLTVL.

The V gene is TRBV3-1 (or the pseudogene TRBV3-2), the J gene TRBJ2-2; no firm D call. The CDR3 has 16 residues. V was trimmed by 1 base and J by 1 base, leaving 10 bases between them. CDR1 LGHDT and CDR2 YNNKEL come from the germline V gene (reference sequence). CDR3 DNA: TGTGCCAGCAGCCAAGGGCCCCGAGGGAACACCGGGGAGCTGTTTTTT. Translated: CASSQGPRGNTGELFF.

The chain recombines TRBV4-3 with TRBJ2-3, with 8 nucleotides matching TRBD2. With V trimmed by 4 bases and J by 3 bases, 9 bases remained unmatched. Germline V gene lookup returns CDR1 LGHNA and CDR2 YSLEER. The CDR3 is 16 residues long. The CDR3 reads CASSPFGGGLTDTQYF. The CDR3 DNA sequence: TGCGCCAGCAGCCCGTTTGGCGGGGGGCTGACAGATACGCAGTATTTT.

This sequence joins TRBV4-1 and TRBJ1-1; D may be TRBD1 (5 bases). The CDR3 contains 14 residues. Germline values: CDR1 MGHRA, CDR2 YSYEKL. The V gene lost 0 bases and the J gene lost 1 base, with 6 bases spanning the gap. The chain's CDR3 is CASSQDRENTEAFF. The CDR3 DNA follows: TGCGCCAGCAGCCAAGACAGGGAGAACACTGAAGCTTTCTTT.

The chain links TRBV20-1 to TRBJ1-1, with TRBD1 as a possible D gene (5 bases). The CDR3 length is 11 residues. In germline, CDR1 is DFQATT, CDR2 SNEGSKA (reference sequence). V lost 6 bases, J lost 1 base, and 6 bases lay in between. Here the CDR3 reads CSARGNTEAFF. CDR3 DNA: TGCAGTGCAAGGGGGAACACTGAAGCTTTCTTT.

The CDR3 sequence: CASSVRTDSNQPQHF. The CDR3, as DNA: TGCGCCAGCAGCGTCCGGACAGATAGCAATCAGCCCCAGCATTTT. The V gene is TRBV10-2, the J gene TRBJ1-5, with D perhaps TRBD1 (6 bases). Per the germline V gene, CDR1 is WSHSY and CDR2 is SAAADI. The CDR3 is 15 residues long. V lost 6 bases, J lost 0 bases, and 12 bases lay in between.

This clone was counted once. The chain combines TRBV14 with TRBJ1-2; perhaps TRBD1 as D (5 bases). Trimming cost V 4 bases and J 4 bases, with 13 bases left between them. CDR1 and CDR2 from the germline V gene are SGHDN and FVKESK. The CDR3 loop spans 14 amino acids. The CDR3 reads CASSLGGGSYGYTF. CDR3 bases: TGTGCCAGCAGCCTTGGGGGGGGAAGCTATGGCTACACCTTC.

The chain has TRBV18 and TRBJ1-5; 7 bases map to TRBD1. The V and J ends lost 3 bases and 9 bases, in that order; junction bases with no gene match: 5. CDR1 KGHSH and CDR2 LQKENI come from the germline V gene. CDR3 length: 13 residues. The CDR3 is CASSPGQGGPQHF. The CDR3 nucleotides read TGTGCCAGCTCACCGGGCCAGGGGGGGCCCCAGCATTTT.

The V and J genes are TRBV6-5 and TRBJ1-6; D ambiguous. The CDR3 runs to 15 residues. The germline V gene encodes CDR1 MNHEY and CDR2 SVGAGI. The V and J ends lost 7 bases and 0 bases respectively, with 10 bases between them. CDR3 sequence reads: CASKRESSYNSPLHF. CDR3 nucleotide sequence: TGTGCCAGCAAGCGGGAGAGCTCCTATAATTCACCCCTCCACTTT.

DNA for the CDR3: TGCAGCGTTGACAGGTTGCCAGGGGATCGATATTATAGCAATCAGCCCCAGCATTTT. Amino acids: CSVDRLPGDRYYSNQPQHF. The chain combines TRBV29-1 with TRBJ1-5, with TRBD1 as a possible D gene (6 bases). The germline CDR1 and CDR2 sequences are SQVTM and ANQGSEA. V was trimmed by 3 bases and J by 0 bases, leaving 24 bases between them. CDR3 length: 19 amino acids.

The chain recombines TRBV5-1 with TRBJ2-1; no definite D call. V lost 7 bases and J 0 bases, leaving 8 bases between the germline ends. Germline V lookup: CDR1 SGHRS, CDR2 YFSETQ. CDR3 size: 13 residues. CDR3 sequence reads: CASQMASYNEQFF. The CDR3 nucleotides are TGCGCCAGCCAGATGGCCTCCTACAATGAGCAGTTCTTC.

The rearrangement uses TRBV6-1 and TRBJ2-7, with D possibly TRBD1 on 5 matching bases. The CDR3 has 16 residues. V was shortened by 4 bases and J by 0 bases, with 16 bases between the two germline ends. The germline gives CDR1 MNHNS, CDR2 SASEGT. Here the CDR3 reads CASSVFRYDSSYEQYF. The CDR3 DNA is TGTGCCAGCAGTGTTTTTCGGTACGACAGCTCCTACGAGCAGTACTTC.

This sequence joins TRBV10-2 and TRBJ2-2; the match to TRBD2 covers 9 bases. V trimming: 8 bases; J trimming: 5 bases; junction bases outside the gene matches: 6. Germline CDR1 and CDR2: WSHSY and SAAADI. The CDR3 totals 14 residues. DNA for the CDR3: TGCGCCAGCTGCGGGGGGGCCGGAACCGGGGAGCTGTTTTTT. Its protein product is CASCGGAGTGELFF.

Written as DNA, the CDR3 is TGTGCCAGCTCCCGCGGACAGGACACTGAAGCTTTCTTT. Amino acids: CASSRGQDTEAFF. This chain uses TRBV18 with TRBJ1-1; 7 nucleotides line up with TRBD1. Germline CDR1 reads KGHSH; CDR2 reads LQKENI. The CDR3 sequence is 13 residues long. The V and J ends lost 6 bases and 3 bases, in that order; junction bases with no gene match: 4.

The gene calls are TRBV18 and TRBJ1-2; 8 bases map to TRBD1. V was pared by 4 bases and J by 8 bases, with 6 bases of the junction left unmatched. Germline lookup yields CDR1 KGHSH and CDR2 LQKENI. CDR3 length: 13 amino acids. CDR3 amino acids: CASSLDDRGGYTF. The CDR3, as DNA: TGTGCCAGCTCACTTGACGACAGGGGCGGCTACACCTTC.

This CDR3 is CASSPDRATEAFF. Here the CDR3 DNA reads TGTGCCAGCAGCCCGGACAGGGCCACTGAAGCTTTCTTT. The rearrangement joins TRBV7-9 to TRBJ1-1, with 8 bases aligning to TRBD1. V gave up 5 bases and J gave up 4 bases; unmatched junction bases: 3. The CDR3 length is 13 residues. Germline lookup yields CDR1 SEHNR and CDR2 FQNEAQ (reference sequence). The entire variable domain, with the rest obtained from reference TRBV7-9 and TRBJ1-1, is as follows: DTGVSQNPRHKITKRGQNVTFRCDPISEHNRLYWYRQTLGQGPEFLTYFQNEAQLEKSRLLSDRFSAERPKGSFSTLEIQRTEQGDSAMYLCASSPDRATEAFFGQGTRLTVV.

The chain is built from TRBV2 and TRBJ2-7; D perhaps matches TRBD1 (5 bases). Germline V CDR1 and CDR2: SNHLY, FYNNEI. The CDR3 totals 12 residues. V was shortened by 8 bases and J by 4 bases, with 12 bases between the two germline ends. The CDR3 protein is CASVGRAYEQYF. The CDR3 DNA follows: TGTGCCAGCGTCGGCAGGGCGTACGAGCAGTACTTC.

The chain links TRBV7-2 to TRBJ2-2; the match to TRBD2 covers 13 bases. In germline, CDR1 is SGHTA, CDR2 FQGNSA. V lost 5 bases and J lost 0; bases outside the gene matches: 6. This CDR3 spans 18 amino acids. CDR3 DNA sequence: TGTGCCAGCAGCCGTACTAGCGGGGGGGCCGCGAACACCGGGGAGCTGTTTTTT. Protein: CASSRTSGGAANTGELFF.

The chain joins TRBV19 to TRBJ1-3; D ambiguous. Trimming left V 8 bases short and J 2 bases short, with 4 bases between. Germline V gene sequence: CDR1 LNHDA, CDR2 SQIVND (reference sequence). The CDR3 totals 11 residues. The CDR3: CASGAGNTIYF. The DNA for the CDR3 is TGTGCCAGTGGAGCTGGAAACACCATATATTTT.

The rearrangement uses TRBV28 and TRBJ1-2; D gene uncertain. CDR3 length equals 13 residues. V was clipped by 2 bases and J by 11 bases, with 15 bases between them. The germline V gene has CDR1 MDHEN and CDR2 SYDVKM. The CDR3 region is CASSLEQRDSYTF. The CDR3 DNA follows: TGTGCCAGCAGTTTAGAGCAACGGGATAGTTACACCTTC.

This CDR3 reads CASRLRGDPNTEAFF. The CDR3 DNA sequence: TGTGCCAGCAGACTCAGAGGAGACCCGAACACTGAAGCTTTCTTT. The chain uses TRBV5-5 and TRBJ1-1; D remains ambiguous. This CDR3 is built from 15 residues. Germline lookup yields CDR1 SGHKS and CDR2 YYEKEE (reference sequence). The V and J ends lost 5 bases and 1 base respectively, with 15 bases between them.

The DNA for the CDR3 is TGTGCCAGCAGCGTAGGAGACAACTACGAGCAGTACTTC. Its translation is CASSVGDNYEQYF. The V call is TRBV9, the J call TRBJ2-7; D is ambiguous. Germline V gene lookup returns CDR1 SGDLS and CDR2 YYNGEE. Trimming shortened V by 0 bases and J by 3 bases, and 7 bases separated the two germline ends. This CDR3 is built from 13 residues.

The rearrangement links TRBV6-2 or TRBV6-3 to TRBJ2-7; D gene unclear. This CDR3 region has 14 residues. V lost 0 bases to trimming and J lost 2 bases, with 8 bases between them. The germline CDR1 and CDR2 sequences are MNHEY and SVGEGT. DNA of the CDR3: TGTGCCAGCAGTTACTCCGGAGAGACCTACGAGCAGTACTTC. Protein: CASSYSGETYEQYF.

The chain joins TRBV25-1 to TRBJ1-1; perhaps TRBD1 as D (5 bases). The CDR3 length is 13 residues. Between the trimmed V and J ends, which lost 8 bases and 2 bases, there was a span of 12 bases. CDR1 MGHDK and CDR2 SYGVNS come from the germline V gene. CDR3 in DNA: TGTGCCAGCGTATTACAGGATAACACTGAAGCTTTCTTT. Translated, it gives CASVLQDNTEAFF. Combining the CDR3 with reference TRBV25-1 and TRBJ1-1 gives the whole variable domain EADIYQTPRYLVIGTGKKITLECSQTMGHDKMYWYQQDPGMELHLIHYSYGVNSTEKGDLSSESTVSRIRTEHFPLTLESARPSHTSQYLCASVLQDNTEAFFGQGTRLTVV.

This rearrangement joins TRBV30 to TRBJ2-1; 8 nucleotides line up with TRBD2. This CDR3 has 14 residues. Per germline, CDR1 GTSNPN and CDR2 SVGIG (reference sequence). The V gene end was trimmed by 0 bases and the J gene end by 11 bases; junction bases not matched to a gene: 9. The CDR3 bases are TGTGCCTGGAGTGTGAGCGGGGGAGGGGTTAAGCAGTTCTTC. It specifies CAWSVSGGGVKQFF.

This chain's CDR3 is CASRVSGTGGGYTF. Written as DNA, the CDR3 is TGTGCCAGCAGAGTATCCGGGACAGGGGGAGGCTACACCTTC. The chain uses TRBV6-4 and TRBJ1-2, with 11 bases identical to TRBD1. Germline V gene data show CDR1 as MRHNA and CDR2 as SNTAGT. The CDR3 is made up of 14 amino acids. With V trimmed by 6 bases and J by 8 bases, 8 bases remained unmatched.

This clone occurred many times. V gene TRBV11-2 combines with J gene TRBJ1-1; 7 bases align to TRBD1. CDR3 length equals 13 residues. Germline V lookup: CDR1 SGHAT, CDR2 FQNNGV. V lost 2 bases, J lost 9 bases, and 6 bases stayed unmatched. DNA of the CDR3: TGTGCCAGCAGCTTATACGACAGGGAAAAAGCTTTCTTT. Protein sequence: CASSLYDREKAFF. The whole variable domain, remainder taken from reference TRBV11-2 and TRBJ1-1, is EAGVAQSPRYKIIEKRQSVAFWCNPISGHATLYWYQQILGQGPKLLIQFQNNGVVDDSQLPKDRFSAERLKGVDSTLKIQPAKLEDSAVYLCASSLYDREKAFFGQGTRLTVV.

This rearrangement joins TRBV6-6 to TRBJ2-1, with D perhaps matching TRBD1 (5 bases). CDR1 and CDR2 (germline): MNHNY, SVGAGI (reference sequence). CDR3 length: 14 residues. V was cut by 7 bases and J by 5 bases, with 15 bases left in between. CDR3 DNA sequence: TGTGCCAGCAATTTCCAGGGTAGGGACAATGAGCAGTTCTTC. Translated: CASNFQGRDNEQFF.